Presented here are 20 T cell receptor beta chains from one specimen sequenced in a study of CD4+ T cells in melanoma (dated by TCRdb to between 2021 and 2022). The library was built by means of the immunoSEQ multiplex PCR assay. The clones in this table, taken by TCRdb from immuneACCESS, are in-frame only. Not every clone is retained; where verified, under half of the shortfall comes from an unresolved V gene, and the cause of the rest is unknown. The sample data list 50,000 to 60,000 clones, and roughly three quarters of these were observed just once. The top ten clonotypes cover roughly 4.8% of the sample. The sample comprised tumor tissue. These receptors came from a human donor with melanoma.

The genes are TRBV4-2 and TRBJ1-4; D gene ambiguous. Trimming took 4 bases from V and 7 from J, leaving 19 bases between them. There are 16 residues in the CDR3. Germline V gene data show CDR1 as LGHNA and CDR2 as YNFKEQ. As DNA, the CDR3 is TGTGCCAGCAGCCCATTTCCCCAGGAGGCGTTTGAAAAACTGTTTTTT. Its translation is CASSPFPQEAFEKLFF.

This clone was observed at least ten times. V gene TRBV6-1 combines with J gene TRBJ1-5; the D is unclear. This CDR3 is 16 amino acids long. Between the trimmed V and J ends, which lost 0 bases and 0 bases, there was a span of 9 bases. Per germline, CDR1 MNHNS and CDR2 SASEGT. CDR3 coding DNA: TGTGCCAGCAGTGAAGCCCAGGCATATAGCAATCAGCCCCAGCATTTT. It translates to CASSEAQAYSNQPQHF.

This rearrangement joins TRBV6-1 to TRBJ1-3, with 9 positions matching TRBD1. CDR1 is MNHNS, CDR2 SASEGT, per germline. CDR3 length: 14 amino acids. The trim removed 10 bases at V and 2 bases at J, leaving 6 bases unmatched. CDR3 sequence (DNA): TGTGCCATCCGACAGGGGGGGGCTGGAAACACCATATATTTT. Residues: CAIRQGGAGNTIYF.

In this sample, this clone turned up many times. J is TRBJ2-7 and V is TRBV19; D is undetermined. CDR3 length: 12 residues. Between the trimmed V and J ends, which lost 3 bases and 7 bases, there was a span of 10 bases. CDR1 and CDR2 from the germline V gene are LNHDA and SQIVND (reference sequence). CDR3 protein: CASSIGAGEQYF. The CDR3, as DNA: TGTGCCAGTAGTATTGGAGCAGGAGAGCAGTACTTC.

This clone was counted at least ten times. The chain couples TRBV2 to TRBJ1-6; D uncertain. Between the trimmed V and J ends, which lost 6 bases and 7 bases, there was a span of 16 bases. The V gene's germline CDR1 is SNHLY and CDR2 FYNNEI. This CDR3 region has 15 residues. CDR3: CASRPVPSGNSPLHF. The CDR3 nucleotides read TGTGCCAGCAGACCCGTTCCCTCGGGGAATTCACCCCTCCACTTT.

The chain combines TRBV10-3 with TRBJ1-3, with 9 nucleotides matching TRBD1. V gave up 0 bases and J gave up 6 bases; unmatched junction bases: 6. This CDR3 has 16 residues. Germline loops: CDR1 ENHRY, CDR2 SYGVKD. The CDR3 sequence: CAISESRGTGQNTIYF. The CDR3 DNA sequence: TGTGCCATCAGTGAGTCCAGAGGGACAGGGCAAAACACCATATATTTT.

The DNA of the CDR3 is TGTGCCAGCAGGATGGGGAACACTGAAGCTTTCTTT. Translating gives CASRMGNTEAFF. This chain uses TRBV18 with TRBJ1-1; D uncertain. CDR3 size: 12 residues. Germline values: CDR1 KGHSH, CDR2 LQKENI. Between the trimmed V and J ends, which lost 8 bases and 1 base, there was a span of 8 bases.

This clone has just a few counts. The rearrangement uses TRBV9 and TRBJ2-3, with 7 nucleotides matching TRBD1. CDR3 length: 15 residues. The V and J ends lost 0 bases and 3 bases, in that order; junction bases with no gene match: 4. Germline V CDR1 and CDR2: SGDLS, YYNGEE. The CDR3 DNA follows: TGTGCCAGCAGCGTAGAGGGGGCGATGACAGATACGCAGTATTTT. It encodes CASSVEGAMTDTQYF.

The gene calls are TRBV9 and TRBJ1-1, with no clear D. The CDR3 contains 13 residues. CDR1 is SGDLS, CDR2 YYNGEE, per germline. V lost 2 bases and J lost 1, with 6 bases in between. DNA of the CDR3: TGTGCCAGCAGCGTGGAGCCGAACACTGAAGCTTTCTTT. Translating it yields CASSVEPNTEAFF.

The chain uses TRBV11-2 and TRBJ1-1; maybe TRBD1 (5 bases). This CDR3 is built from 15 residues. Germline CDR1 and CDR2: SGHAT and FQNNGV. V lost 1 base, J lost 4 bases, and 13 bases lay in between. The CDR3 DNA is TGTGCCAGCAGCTTAGTGGCCACGAGGGGCACTGAAGCTTTCTTT. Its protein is CASSLVATRGTEAFF. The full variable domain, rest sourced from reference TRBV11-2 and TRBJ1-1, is EAGVAQSPRYKIIEKRQSVAFWCNPISGHATLYWYQQILGQGPKLLIQFQNNGVVDDSQLPKDRFSAERLKGVDSTLKIQPAKLEDSAVYLCASSLVATRGTEAFFGQGTRLTVV.

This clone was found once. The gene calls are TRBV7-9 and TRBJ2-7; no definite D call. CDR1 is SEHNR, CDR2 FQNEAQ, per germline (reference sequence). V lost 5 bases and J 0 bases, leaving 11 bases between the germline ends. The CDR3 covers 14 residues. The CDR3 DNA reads TGTGCCAGCAGCAGGACGGGTAGCTCCTACGAGCAGTACTTC. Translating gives CASSRTGSSYEQYF.

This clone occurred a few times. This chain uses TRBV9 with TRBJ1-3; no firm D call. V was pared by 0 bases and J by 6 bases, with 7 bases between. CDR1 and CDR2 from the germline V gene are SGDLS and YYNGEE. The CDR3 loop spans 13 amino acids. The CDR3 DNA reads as TGTGCCAGCAGCGTAGGCGTTCAAAACACCATATATTTT. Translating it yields CASSVGVQNTIYF.

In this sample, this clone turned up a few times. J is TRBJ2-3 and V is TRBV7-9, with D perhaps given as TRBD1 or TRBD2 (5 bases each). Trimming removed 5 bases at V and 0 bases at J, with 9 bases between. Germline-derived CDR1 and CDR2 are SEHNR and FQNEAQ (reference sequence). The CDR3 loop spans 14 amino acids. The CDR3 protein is CASSPGQSTDTQYF. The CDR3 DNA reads TGTGCCAGCAGCCCGGGGCAGAGCACAGATACGCAGTATTTT.

The CDR3, as DNA: TGTGCCAGCAGCTCGGGGGGGGTAGATACGCAGTATTTT. This codes for CASSSGGVDTQYF. The chain couples TRBV5-6 to TRBJ2-3; 8 bases are a match to TRBD2. With 3 bases clipped from V and 5 bases from J, the junction kept 2 bases outside the gene matches. Germline-derived CDR1 and CDR2 are SGHDT and YYEEEE. CDR3 length: 13 residues.

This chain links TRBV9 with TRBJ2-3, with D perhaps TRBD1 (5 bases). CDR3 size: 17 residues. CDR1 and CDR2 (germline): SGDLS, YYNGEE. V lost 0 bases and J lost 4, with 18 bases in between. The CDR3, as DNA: TGTGCCAGCAGCGTAGCTTATCGTAGGGGCGGACCAGATACGCAGTATTTT. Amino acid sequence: CASSVAYRRGGPDTQYF. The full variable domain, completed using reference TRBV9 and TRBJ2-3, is DSGVTQTPKHLITATGQRVTLRCSPRSGDLSVYWYQQSLDQGLQFLIQYYNGEERAKGNILERFSAQQFPDLHSELNLSSLELGDSALYFCASSVAYRRGGPDTQYFGPGTRLTVL.

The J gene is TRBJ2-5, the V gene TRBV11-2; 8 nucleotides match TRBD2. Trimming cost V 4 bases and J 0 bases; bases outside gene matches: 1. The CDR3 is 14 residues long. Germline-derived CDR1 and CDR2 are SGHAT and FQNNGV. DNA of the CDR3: TGTGCCAGCAGCTGGGGACTAGACCAAGAGACCCAGTACTTC. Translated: CASSWGLDQETQYF.

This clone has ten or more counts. The CDR3 coding sequence is TGTGCCAGCAGCTCAAACGGACAGTCCTACGAGCAGTACTTC. Amino acid sequence: CASSSNGQSYEQYF. The chain joins TRBV7-3 to TRBJ2-7, with D tentatively TRBD1 (6 bases). V was pared by 4 bases and J by 1 base, with 11 bases between. The CDR3 sequence is 14 residues long. The germline gives CDR1 SGHTA, CDR2 FQGTGA.

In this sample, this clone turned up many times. CDR3 amino acids: CASGRDRGEYF. Written as DNA, the CDR3 is TGTGCCAGCGGCCGGGACAGGGGGGAATACTTC. The V and J genes are TRBV21-1 and TRBJ2-5; the table gives TRBD1 as D, unverified against the DNA. TRBV21-1 is a pseudogene locus. This CDR3 comprises 11 residues.

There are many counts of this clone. CDR3: CASSVEGQGTNSPLHF. CDR3 in DNA: TGTGCCAGCAGCGTGGAAGGACAGGGTACGAATTCACCCCTCCACTTT. The chain uses TRBV9 and TRBJ1-6, with 8 bases identical to TRBD1. CDR3 length: 16 amino acids. Germline-derived CDR1 and CDR2 are SGDLS and YYNGEE. V lost 2 bases and J lost 7; bases outside the gene matches: 8. Supplemented by reference TRBV9 and TRBJ1-6, the full variable domain reads DSGVTQTPKHLITATGQRVTLRCSPRSGDLSVYWYQQSLDQGLQFLIQYYNGEERAKGNILERFSAQQFPDLHSELNLSSLELGDSALYFCASSVEGQGTNSPLHFGNGTRLTVT.

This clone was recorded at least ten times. This chain's CDR3 is CASRDPTGGYEQYF. The CDR3 DNA follows: TGTGCCAGCAGGGATCCTACAGGGGGCTACGAGCAGTACTTC. The chain joins TRBV6-1 to TRBJ2-7; 8 bases line up with TRBD1. This CDR3 has 14 amino acids. Looked up from germline, CDR1 is MNHNS and CDR2 is SASEGT. J was trimmed by 3 bases and V by 6 bases; bases with no gene match: 7.